This T cell receptor beta chain was sequenced for a study of blood T cells in healthy people across ages (dated by TCRdb to between 2014 and 2016). Background for the entire study: In model experiments, roughly one uniquely barcoded TCR beta cDNA molecule per two T cells was captured by template switching. The donors were split into four age groups: young (average around 15 years), middle-aged (over 35), aged (approximately 59) and long-lived (roughly 80). For two donors (one aged 18 to 30 and one aged 80 or older), the study analyzed two additional independent replicas of 1 million unique cDNA reads from the same blood draw. To avoid experimental bias, donors of different ages were distributed randomly across sequencing lanes. Using deep sequencing normalized with unique cDNA molecular identifiers, the study measured how TCR beta repertoire diversity changes with age.

In the case of this clonotype: Its specific antigen is unknown. One junction end does not reproduce the germline sequence, and a read error may be involved.

Study-level results and caveats: A strong correlation was found between observed TCR beta diversity and the percentage of naive T cells measured by flow cytometry. Because the CMV infection status of the donors was unknown, age-related changes in expanded clonotypes may potentially have been confounded. Conclusive comparison of naive and antigen-experienced compartments was prevented by the profiling of bulk unsorted PBMCs. As age increased, observed TCR beta diversity per million T cells dropped in a roughly linear way, and a significant reduction was already evident by age 40. Estimates of total diversity from one million sequenced T cells were regarded as lower bounds and underestimates. The long-lived group showed more naive CD4+ T cells, fewer expanded clones and increased TCR diversity than the aged group, suggesting age selection.

Systemically healthy Caucasian individuals from Russia, some 38 in total and aged about 6 to 95 years, were included as donors. Roughly 10 milliliters of peripheral blood were drawn from each donor into EDTA-treated Vacutainer tubes. PBMCs were isolated by Ficoll-Paque density-gradient centrifugation, with at least 6.5 million obtained per sample. Trizol reagent was used to extract total RNA from the PBMCs, yielding at least 6 micrograms per sample. The percentages of naive CD45RAhigh/CD27high T cells were determined by flow cytometry on a PBMC aliquot from every donor. The CDR3 goes from the cysteine to the phenylalanine over 14 residues. The only DNA kept is the CDR3, 42 bases in frame from the first base. From a lookup of the germline V gene, CDR1 and CDR2 are SGDLS and YYNGEE. Libraries were made using 5' RACE. The instrument given in TCRdb is Illumina HiSeq 2500. A second PCR of roughly 7 to 11 cycles was performed with a sample-barcoded 5' primer and a J-beta primer mix. A template-switch 5' adaptor carrying 12 random nucleotides introduced a unique molecular identifier onto each TCR beta cDNA molecule. Each sample yielded at least 2.5 million CDR3-containing paired-end reads. First-strand cDNA synthesis was performed from all RNA using the Mint cDNA synthesis kit, with priming by a TRBC-specific oligonucleotide. After uracil-DNA glycosylase treatment, a first 18-cycle PCR used universal primers M1SS and BC2_uni_R on all cDNA. On the study's bioinformatics: Each sample was normalized by randomly selecting 1 million high-quality reads, each carrying a distinct molecular identifier. Instead of being binned into consensus sequences, reads with shared molecular identifiers were discarded. MiTCR, run with a Q25 quality threshold and the strictest error-elimination algorithm, handled CDR3 identification, clonotype clustering and error correction. A nonparametric unseen species model with Euler transformation was used to estimate a lower bound on total TCR beta diversity. TCRdb itself trimmed the public reads at Q25 with fastp, ran MiXCR and retained productive beta chains. CDR3 protein sequences are deduplicated, and each keeps its most common genes and DNA. TCRdb, not the original authors, processed these V and J calls. The sample yields some 1.5 million distinct CDR3 sequences; 28% were counted once. 7.7% of the sample lies in the top ten.

The sequence was obtained from a woman in her thirties in good health. What was sequenced was blood. This chain is built from TRBV9 and TRBJ1-1, with TRBD1 perhaps the D gene, on 6 matching bases. The bases are TGTCCCAGCAGCGCCGGGGGGGGCTTGACTGAAGCTTTCTTT. This gives the protein CPSSAGGGLTEAFF.